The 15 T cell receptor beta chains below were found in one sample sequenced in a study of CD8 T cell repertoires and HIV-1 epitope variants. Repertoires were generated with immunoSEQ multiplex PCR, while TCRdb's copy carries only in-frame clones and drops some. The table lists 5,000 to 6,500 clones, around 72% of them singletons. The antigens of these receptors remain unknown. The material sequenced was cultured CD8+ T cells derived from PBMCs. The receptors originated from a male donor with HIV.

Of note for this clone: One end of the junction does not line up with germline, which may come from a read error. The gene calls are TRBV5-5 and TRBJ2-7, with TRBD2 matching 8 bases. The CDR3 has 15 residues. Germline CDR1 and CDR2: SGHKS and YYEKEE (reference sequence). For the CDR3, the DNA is TGTGCCAGCAGCTTGGGAGGCGGGGGGCAGCCTGATCGAGACTTC. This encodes CASSLGGGGQPDRDF.

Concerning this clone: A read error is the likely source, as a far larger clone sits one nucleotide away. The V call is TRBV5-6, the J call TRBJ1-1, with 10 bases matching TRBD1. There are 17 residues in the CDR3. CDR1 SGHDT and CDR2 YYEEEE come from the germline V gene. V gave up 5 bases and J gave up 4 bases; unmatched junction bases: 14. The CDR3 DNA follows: TGTGCCAGCAGTTCCCCCGGGACAGGGGTGGTTTCCACTGAAGCTTTCTTT. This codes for CASSSPGTGVVSTEAFF.

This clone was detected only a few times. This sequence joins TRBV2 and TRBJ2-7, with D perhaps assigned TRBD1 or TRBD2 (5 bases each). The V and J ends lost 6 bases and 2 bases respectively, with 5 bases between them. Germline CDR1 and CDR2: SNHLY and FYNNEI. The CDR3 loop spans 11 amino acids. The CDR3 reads CASRGPYEQYF. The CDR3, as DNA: TGTGCCAGCAGGGGACCCTACGAGCAGTACTTC.

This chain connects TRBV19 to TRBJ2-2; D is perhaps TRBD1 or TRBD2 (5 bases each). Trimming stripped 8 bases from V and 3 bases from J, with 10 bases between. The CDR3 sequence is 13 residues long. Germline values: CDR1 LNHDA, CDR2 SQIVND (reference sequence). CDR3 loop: CASGWGYTGELFF. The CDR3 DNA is TGTGCCAGTGGGTGGGGGTACACCGGGGAGCTGTTTTTT.

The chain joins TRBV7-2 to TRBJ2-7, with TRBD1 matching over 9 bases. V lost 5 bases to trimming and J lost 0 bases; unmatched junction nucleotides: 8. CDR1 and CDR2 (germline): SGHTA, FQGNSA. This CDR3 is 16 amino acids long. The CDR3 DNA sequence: TGTGCCAGCAGCACCCCCGGGACAGGGACCTCCTACGAGCAGTACTTC. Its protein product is CASSTPGTGTSYEQYF. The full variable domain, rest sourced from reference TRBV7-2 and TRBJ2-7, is GAGVSQSPSNKVTEKGKDVELRCDPISGHTALYWYRQSLGQGLEFLIYFQGNSAPDKSGLPSDRFSAERTGGSVSTLTIQRTQQEDSAVYLCASSTPGTGTSYEQYFGPGTRLTVT.

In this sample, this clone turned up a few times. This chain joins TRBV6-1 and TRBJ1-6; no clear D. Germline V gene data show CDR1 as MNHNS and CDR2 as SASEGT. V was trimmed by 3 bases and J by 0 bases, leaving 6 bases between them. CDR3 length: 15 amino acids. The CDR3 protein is CASSEVRSYNSPLHF. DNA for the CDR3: TGTGCCAGCAGTGAGGTCCGCTCCTATAATTCACCCCTCCACTTT.

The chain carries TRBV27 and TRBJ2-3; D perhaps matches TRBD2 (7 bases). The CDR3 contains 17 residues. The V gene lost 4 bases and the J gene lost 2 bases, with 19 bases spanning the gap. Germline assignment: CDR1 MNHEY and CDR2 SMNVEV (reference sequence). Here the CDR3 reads CASSYGGLGGHTDTQYF. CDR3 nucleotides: TGTGCCAGCAGTTACGGGGGGCTCGGGGGGCACACAGATACGCAGTATTTT.

For the CDR3, the DNA is TGTGCCAGCAGTCTCAGACAGGGTAGGAATTCACCCCTCCACTTT. Protein: CASSLRQGRNSPLHF. The V and J genes are TRBV28 and TRBJ1-6; 7 bases map to TRBD1. The CDR3 loop spans 15 amino acids. CDR1 and CDR2 (germline): MDHEN, SYDVKM. V lost 5 bases and J lost 7; bases outside the gene matches: 8.

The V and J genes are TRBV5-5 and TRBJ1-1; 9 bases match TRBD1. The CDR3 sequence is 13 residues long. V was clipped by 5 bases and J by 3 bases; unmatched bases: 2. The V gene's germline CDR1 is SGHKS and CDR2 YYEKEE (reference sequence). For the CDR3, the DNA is TGTGCCAGCAGTCGGACAGGGGACACTGAAGCTTTCTTT. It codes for CASSRTGDTEAFF. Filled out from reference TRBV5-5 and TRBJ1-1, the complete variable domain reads DAGVTQSPTHLIKTRGQQVTLRCSPISGHKSVSWYQQVLGQGPQFIFQYYEKEERGRGNFPDRFSARQFPNYSSELNVNALLLGDSALYLCASSRTGDTEAFFGQGTRLTVV.

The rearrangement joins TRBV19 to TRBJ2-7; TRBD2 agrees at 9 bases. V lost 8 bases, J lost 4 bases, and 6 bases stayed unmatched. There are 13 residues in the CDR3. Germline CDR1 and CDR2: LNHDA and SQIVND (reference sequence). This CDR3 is CASAELAGYEQYF. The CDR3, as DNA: TGTGCCAGTGCGGAACTAGCGGGTTACGAGCAGTACTTC.

The CDR3 nucleotides are TGTGCCTGGAGTGTACCGGGGGGCACTGAAGCTTTCTTT. Residues: CAWSVPGGTEAFF. The chain joins TRBV30 to TRBJ1-1; D is possibly TRBD1 (5 bases). Germline CDR1 reads GTSNPN; CDR2 reads SVGIG (reference sequence). This CDR3 is built from 13 residues. The ends were cut back, 0 bases at V and 4 bases at J, with 9 bases in the middle.

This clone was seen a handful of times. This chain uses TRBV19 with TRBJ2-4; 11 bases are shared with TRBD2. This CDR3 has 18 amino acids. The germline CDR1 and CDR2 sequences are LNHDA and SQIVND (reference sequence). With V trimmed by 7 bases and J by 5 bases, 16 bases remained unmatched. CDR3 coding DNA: TGTGCCAGTAACGATCGGAGGTGGGGGGGACTAGCGGAAAACATTCAGTACTTC. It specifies CASNDRRWGGLAENIQYF.

CDR3 region: CATSRDRSGTSETGELFF. For the CDR3, the DNA is TGTGCCACCAGCAGAGACAGGAGCGGGACTAGCGAGACCGGGGAGCTGTTTTTT. This sequence joins TRBV15 and TRBJ2-2; TRBD2 aligns across 10 bases. The CDR3 spans 18 residues. Germline loops: CDR1 LNHNV, CDR2 YYDKDF (reference sequence). With 0 bases clipped from V and 5 bases from J, the junction kept 9 bases outside the gene matches.

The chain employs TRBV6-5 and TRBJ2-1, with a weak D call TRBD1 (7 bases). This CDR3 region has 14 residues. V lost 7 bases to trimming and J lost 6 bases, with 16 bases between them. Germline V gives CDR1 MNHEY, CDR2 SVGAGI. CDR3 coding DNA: TGTGCCAGCACCGACAGGGAGGTCGGCAATGAGCAGTTCTTC. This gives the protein CASTDREVGNEQFF.

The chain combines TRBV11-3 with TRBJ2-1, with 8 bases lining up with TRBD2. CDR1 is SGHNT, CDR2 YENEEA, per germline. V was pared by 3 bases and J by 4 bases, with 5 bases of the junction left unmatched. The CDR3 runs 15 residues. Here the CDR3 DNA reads TGTGCCAGCAGCTTCAGAAGCGGGAGTTACAATGAGCAGTTCTTC. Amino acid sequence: CASSFRSGSYNEQFF.